The present T cell receptor beta chain was sequenced within a study of control samples from healthy donors and cancer patients. Only in-frame clones appear in the TCRdb table, and some are missing; sequencing was by immunoSEQ multiplex PCR. The sample records around 22,000 clones, 75% to 90% being singletons. This CDR3 has 22 residues. Deletions cut 4 bases from V and 4 bases from J, with 35 bases between. Looked up from germline, CDR1 is MDHEN and CDR2 is SYDVKM. The sequence was collected from a man aged 55 to 70 with head and neck cancer. The sample taken for sequencing was PBMCs. This chain joins TRBV28 and TRBJ2-1; D remains ambiguous. The CDR3: CASSYSRFKGGNSPYSYNEQFF. In DNA form, the CDR3 reads TGTGCCAGCAGTTACTCGCGATTCAAAGGTGGTAACAGTCCCTATTCGTACAATGAGCAGTTCTTC.